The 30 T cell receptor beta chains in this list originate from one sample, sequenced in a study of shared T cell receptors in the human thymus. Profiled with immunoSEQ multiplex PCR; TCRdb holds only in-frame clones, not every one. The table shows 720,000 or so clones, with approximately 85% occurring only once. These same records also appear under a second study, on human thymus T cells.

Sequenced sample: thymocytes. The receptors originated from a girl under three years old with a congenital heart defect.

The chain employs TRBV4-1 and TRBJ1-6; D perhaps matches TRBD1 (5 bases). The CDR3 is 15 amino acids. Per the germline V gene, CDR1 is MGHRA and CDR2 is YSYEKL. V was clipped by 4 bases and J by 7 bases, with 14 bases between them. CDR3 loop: CASSREGLANSPLHF. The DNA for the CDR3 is TGCGCCAGCAGCCGAGAGGGACTGGCGAATTCACCCCTCCACTTT.

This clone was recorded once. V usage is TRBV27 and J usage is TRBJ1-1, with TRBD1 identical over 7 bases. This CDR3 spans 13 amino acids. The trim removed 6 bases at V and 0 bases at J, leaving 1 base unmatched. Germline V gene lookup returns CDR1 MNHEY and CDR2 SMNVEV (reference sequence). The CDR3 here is CASRGQMNTEAFF. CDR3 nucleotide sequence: TGTGCCAGCAGGGGACAGATGAACACTGAAGCTTTCTTT.

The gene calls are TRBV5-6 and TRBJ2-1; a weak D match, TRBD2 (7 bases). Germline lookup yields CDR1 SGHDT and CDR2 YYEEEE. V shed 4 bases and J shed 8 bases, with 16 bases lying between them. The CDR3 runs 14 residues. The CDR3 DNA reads TGTGCCAGCAGCAAAAGGGGGGGCGCGGATGAGCAGTTCTTC. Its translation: CASSKRGGADEQFF.

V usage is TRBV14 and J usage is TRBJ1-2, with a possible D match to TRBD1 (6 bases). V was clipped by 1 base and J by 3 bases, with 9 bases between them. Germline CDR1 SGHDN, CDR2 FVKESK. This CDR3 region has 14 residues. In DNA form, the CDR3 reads TGTGCCAGCAGCCAAGGACAGGTTTACTATGGCTACACCTTC. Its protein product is CASSQGQVYYGYTF.

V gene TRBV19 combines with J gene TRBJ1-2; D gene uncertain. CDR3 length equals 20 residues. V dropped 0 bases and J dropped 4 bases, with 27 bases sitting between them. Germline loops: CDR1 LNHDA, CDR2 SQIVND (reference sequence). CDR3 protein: CASSIDPRLPTGVRTYGYTF. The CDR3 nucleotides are TGTGCCAGTAGTATAGACCCTAGGCTCCCCACCGGGGTTCGTACCTATGGCTACACCTTC.

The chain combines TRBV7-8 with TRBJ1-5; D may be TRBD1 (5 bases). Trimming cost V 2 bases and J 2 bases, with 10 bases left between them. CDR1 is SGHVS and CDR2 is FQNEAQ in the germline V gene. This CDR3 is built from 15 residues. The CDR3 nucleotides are TGTGCCAGCAGCTTAAAGATACAGGGCAATCAGCCCCAGCATTTT. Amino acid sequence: CASSLKIQGNQPQHF.

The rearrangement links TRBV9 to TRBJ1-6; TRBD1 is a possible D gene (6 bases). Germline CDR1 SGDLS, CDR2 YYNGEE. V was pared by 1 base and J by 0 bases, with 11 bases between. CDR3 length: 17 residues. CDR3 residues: CASSVLDRSSYNSPLHF. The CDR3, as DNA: TGTGCCAGCAGCGTATTAGACAGGAGCTCCTATAATTCACCCCTCCACTTT.

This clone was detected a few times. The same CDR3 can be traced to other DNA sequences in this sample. The CDR3 loop is CASSTTSQETQYF. In DNA, the CDR3 is TGTGCCAGCAGCACGACAAGTCAAGAGACCCAGTACTTC. The rearrangement links TRBV7-6 to TRBJ2-5; the D is unclear. Germline V gene sequence: CDR1 SGHVS, CDR2 FNYEAQ. V lost 5 bases, J lost 2 bases, and 9 bases lay in between. The CDR3 is 13 residues long.

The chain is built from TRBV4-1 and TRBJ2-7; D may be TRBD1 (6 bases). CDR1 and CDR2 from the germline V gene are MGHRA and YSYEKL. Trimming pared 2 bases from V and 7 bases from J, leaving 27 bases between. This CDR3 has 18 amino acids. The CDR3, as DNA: TGCGCCAGCAGCCAAATAAGGGTGGGGGCTGTGCGGTACCCAGAGCAGTACTTC. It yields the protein CASSQIRVGAVRYPEQYF.

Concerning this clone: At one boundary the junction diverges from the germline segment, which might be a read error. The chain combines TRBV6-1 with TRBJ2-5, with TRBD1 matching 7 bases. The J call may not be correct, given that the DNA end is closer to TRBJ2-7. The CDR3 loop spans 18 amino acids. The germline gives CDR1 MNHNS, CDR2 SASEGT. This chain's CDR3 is CASREGTEEFPYSYEQYF. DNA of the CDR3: TGTGCCAGCAGAGAAGGGACAGAAGAGTTTCCCTACTCCTACGAGCAGTACTTC.

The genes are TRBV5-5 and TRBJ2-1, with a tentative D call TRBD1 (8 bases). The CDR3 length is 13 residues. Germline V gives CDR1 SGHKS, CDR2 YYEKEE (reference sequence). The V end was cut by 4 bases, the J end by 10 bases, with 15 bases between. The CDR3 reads CASSLGQGGEQFF. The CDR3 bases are TGTGCCAGCAGCCTTGGACAGGGAGGGGAGCAGTTCTTC.

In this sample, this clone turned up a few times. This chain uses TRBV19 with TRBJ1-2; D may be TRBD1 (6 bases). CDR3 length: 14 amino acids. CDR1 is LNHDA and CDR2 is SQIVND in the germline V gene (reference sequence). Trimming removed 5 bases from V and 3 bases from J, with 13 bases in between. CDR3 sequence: CASSSEGEDYGYTF. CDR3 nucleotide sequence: TGTGCCAGTAGTTCCGAGGGGGAAGACTATGGCTACACCTTC.

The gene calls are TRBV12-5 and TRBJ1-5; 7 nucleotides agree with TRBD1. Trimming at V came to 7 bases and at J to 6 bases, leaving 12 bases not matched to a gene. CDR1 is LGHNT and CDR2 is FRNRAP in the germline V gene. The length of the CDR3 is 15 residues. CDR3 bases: TGTGCTAGTGCTCTGGACAGGAAAAATGGTCAGCCCCAGCATTTT. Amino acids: CASALDRKNGQPQHF.

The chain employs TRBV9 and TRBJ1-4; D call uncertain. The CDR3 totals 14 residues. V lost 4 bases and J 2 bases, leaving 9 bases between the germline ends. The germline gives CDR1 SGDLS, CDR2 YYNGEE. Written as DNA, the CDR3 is TGTGCCAGCAGCCAACCCGGGACTAATGAAAAACTGTTTTTT. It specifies CASSQPGTNEKLFF.

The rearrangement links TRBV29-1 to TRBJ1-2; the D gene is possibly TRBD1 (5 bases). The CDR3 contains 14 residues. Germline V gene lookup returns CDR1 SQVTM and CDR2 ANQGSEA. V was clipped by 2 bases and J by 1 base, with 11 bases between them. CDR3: CSVEPTANNYGYTF. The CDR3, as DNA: TGCAGCGTTGAACCGACAGCTAATAACTATGGCTACACCTTC.

The CDR3, as DNA: TGTGCCAGCCATCGGGTCCCAGAAATGAGAAACACCATATATTTT. Translating it yields CASHRVPEMRNTIYF. The chain links TRBV7-9 to TRBJ1-3; D call uncertain. Germline CDR1 is SEHNR and CDR2 is FQNEAQ (reference sequence). With 8 bases removed from V and 5 bases from J, the gap between germline ends came to 19 bases. The CDR3 runs to 15 residues.

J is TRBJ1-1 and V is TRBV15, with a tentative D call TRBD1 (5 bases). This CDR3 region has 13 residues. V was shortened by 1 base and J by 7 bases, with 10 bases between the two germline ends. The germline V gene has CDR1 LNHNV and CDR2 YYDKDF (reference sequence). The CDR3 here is CATSRVAGNEAFF. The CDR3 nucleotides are TGTGCCACCAGCAGAGTCGCAGGGAATGAAGCTTTCTTT.

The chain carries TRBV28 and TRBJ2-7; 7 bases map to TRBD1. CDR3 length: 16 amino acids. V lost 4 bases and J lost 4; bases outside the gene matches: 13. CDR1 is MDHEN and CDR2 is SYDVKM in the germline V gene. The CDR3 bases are TGTGCCAGCAGTTCAGGGGGTGGAACGAGAGTTTACGAGCAGTACTTC. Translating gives CASSSGGGTRVYEQYF.

This CDR3 reads CASRNGDRGTQYLCNGYTF. The CDR3 bases are TGTGCCAGCAGAAACGGGGACAGGGGAACTCAGTATCTATGTAATGGCTACACCTTC. This chain uses TRBV28 with TRBJ1-2, with 10 bases lining up with TRBD1. Germline V gene sequence: CDR1 MDHEN, CDR2 SYDVKM. CDR3 length: 19 residues. The junction had 22 bases not matched to a gene; V was cut back by 6 bases and J by 6 bases.

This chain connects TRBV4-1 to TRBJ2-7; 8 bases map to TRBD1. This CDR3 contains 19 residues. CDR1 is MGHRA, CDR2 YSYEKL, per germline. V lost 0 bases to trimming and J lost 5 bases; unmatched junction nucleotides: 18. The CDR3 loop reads CASSQDYPRGEDRVHEQYF. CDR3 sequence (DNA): TGCGCCAGCAGCCAAGATTATCCTAGAGGTGAGGACAGGGTCCACGAGCAGTACTTC.

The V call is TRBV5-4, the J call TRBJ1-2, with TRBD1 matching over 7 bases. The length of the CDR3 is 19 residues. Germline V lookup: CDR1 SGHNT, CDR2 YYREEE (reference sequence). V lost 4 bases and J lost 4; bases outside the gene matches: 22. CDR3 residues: CASSPLTGLTAKPGYGYTF. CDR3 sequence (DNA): TGTGCCAGCAGCCCCCTGACAGGGTTAACAGCTAAACCTGGCTATGGCTACACCTTC.

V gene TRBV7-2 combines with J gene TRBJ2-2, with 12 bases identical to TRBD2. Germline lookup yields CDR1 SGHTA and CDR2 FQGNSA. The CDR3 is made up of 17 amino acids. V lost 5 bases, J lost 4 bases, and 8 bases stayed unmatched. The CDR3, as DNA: TGTGCCAGCAGCGTAAGGACTAGCGGGGTGGTCACCGGGGAGCTGTTTTTT. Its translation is CASSVRTSGVVTGELFF.

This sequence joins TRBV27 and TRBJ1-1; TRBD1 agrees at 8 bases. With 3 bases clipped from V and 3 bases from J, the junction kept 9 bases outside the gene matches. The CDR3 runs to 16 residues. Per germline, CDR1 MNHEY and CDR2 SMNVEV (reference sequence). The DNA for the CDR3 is TGTGCCAGCAGTTTTGGTGTCAGGGGGCCAGACACTGAAGCTTTCTTT. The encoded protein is CASSFGVRGPDTEAFF.

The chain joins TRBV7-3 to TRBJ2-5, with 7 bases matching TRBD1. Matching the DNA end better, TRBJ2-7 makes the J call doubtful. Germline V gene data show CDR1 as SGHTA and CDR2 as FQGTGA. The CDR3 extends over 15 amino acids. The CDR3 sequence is CASSLEGQSTYEQYF. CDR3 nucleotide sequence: TGTGCCAGCAGCTTAGAGGGACAGTCAACCTACGAGCAGTACTTC.

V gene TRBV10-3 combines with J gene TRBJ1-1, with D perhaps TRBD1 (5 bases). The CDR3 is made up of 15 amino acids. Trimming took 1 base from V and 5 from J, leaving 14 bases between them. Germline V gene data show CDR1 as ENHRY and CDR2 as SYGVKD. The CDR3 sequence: CAISEFSTGKTEAFF. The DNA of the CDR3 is TGTGCCATCAGTGAGTTTTCTACAGGCAAGACTGAAGCTTTCTTT.

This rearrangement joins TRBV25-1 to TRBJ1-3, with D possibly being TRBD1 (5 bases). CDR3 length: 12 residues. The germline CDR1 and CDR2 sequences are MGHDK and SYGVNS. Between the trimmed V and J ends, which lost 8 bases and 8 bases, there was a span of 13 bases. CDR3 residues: CASGAAQDTIYF. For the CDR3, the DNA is TGTGCCAGCGGGGCAGCCCAGGACACCATATATTTT.

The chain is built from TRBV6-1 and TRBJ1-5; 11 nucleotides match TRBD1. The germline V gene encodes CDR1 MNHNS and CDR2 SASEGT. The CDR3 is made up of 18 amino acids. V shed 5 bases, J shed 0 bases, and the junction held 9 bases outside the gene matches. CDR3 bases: TGTGCCAGCAGTCAAGGGACAGGGGGGCCTTATAGCAATCAGCCCCAGCATTTT. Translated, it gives CASSQGTGGPYSNQPQHF.

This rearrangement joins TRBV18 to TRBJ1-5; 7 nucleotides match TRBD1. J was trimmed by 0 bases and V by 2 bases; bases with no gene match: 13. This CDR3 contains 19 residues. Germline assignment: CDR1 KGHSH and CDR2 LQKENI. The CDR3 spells CASSPIHPQGVYSNQPQHF. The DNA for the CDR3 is TGTGCCAGCTCACCAATACATCCTCAGGGGGTATATAGCAATCAGCCCCAGCATTTT.

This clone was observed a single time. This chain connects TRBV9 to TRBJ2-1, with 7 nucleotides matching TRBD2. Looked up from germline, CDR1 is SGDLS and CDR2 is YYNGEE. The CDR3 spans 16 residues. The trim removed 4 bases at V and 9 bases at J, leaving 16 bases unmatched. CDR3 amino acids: CASSPVPGGGLGEQFF. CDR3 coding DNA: TGTGCCAGCAGCCCCGTCCCGGGGGGAGGGCTGGGTGAGCAGTTCTTC.

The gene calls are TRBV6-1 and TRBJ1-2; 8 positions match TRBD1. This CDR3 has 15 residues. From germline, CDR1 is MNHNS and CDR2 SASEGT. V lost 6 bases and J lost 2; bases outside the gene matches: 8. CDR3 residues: CASRPRTGTNYGYTF. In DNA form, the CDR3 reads TGTGCCAGCAGACCTAGGACAGGGACGAACTATGGCTACACCTTC.